This T cell receptor beta chain derives from a study of breast tumors, draining lymph nodes, adjacent tissues. TCRdb redid the calling of the multiplex PCR reads with MiXCR, one entry per CDR3 protein. The sample holds over 150,000 distinct CDR3 sequences, 30% to 40% seen once. CDR3 length equals 15 residues. This clonotype was recorded many times. Breast cancer patients provided tissue from their axillary draining lymph nodes. What was sequenced was axillary lymph node tissue. This chain uses TRBV3-2 with TRBJ1-6; the table's D call of TRBD1 was not tested on the DNA. TRBV3-2 is shown as a pseudogene. This TCR was sampled from a female donor with breast cancer. Some clones in this sample may be carry-over from other donors' samples. In DNA, the CDR3 is TGTGCCAGCAGCCACTCGGGACAACATAATTCACCCCTCCACTTT. It yields the protein CASSHSGQHNSPLHF.